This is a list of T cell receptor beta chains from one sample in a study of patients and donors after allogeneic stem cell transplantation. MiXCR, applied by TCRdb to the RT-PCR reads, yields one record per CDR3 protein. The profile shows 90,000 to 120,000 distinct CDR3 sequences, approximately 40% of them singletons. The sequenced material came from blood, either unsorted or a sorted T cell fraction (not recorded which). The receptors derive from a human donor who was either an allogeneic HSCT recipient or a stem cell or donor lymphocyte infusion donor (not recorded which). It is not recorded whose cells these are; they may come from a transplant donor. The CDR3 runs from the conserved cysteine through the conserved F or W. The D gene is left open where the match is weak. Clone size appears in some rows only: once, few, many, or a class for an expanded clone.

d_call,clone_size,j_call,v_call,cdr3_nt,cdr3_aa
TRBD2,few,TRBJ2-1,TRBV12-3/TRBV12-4,TGTGCCAGCAGGACCAGCGGGAGTTACAATGAGCAGTTCTTC,CASRTSGSYNEQFF
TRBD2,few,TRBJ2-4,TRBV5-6,TGTGCCAGCAGCCCAGGGACTAGCGGGAGCAGGGGTACCAAAAACATTCAGTACTTC,CASSPGTSGSRGTKNIQYF
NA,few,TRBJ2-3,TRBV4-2,TGTGCCAGCAGCCAAGATCGGACTTCCTATGGGACAGATACGCAGTATTTT,CASSQDRTSYGTDTQYF
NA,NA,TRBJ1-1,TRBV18,TGTGCCAGCTCACCGTGGATGAACACTGAAGCTTTCTTT,CASSPWMNTEAFF
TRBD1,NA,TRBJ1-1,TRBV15,TGTGCCACCAGCAGCGGAAACAGGGGGTGGACTGAAGCTTTCTTT,CATSSGNRGWTEAFF
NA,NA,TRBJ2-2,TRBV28,TGTGCCAGCAGACCGGGGACCGCCGGGGAGCTGTTTTTT,CASRPGTAGELFF
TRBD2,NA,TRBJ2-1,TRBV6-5,TGTGCCAGCAGTTACTCCCGGACTAGAGAGTTCAATGAGCAGTTCTTC,CASSYSRTREFNEQFF
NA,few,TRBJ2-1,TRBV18,TGTGCCAGCTCACCACGCCGCGACTCCTACAATGAGCAGTTCTTC,CASSPRRDSYNEQFF
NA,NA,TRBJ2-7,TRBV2,TGTGCCAGCAGTTATGAGGGAAGGTACGAGCAGTACTTC,CASSYEGRYEQYF
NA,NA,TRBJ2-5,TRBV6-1,TGTGCCAGCAAGCGGGACACCCCAACAGAGACCCAGTACTTC,CASKRDTPTETQYF